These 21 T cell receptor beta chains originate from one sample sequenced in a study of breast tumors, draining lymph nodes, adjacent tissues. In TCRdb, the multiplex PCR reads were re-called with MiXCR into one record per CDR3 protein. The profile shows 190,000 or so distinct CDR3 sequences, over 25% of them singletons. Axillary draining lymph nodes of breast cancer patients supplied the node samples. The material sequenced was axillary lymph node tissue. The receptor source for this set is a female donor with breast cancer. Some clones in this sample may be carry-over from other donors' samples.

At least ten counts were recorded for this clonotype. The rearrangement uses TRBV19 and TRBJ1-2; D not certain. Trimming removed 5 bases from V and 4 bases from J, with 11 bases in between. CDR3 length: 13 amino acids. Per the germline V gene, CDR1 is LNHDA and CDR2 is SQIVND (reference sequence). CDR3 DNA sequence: TGTGCCAGTAGTCGTCAGGAGCTCTATGGCTACACCTTC. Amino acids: CASSRQELYGYTF. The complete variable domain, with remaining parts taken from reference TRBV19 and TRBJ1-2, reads DGGITQSPKYLFRKEGQNVTLSCEQNLNHDAMYWYRQDPGQGLRLIYYSQIVNDFQKGDIAEGYSVSREKKESFPLTVTSAQKNPTAFYLCASSRQELYGYTFGSGTRLTVV.

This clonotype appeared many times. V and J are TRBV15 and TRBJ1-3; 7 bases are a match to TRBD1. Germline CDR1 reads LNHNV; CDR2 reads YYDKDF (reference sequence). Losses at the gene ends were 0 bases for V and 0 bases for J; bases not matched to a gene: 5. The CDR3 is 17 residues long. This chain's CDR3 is CATSRDRQGTSGNTIYF. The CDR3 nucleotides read TGTGCCACCAGCAGAGACCGACAGGGAACCTCTGGAAACACCATATATTTT.

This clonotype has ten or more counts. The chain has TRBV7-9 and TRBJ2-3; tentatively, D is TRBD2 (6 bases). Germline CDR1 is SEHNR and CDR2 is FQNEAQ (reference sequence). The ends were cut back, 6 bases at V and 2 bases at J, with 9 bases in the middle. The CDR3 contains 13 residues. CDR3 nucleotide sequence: TGTGCCAGCAGGCCGGGGGTCACAGATACGCAGTATTTT. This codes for CASRPGVTDTQYF.

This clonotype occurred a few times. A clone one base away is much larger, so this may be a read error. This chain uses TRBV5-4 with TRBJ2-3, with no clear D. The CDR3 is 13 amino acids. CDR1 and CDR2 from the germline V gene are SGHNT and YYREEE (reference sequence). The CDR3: CASKFGSIDTQYF. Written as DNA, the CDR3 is TGTGCCAGCAAGTTTGGCAGCATAGATACGCAGTATTTT.

The CDR3 reads CASQGRYRESYEQYF. The CDR3 nucleotides are TGTGCCTCACAGGGGCGATATCGGGAATCCTACGAGCAGTACTTC. J is TRBJ2-7 and V is TRBV5-4; 7 nucleotides match TRBD1. The V gene's germline CDR1 is SGHNT and CDR2 YYREEE (reference sequence). The CDR3 totals 15 residues. Trimming cost V 10 bases and J 1 base; bases outside gene matches: 14.

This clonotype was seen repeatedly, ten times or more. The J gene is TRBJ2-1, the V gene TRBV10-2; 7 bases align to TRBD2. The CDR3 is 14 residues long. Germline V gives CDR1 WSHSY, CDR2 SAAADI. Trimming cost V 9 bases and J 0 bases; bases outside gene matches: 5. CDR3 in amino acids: CASAASGSYNEQFF. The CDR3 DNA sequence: TGCGCCAGTGCTGCTAGCGGCTCCTACAATGAGCAGTTCTTC.

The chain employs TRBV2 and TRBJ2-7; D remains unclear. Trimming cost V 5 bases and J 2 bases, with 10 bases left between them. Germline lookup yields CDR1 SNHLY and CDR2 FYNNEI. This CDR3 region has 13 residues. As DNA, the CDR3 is TGTGCCAGCAGTTCCATGGGCCCCTACGAGCAGTACTTC. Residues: CASSSMGPYEQYF.

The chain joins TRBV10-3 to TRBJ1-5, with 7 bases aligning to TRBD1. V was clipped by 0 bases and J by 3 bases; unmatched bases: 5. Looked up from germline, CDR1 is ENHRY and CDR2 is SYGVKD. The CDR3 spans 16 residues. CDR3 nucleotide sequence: TGTGCCATCAGTGAGTCGTTTGGACAGGTCAATCAGCCCCAGCATTTT. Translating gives CAISESFGQVNQPQHF.

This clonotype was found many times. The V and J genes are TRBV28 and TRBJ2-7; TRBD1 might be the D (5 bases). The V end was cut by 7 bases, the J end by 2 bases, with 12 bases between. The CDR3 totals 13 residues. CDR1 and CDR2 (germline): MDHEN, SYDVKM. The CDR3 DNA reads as TGTGCCAGCACCCTGACAGAGCCCTACGAGCAGTACTTC. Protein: CASTLTEPYEQYF.

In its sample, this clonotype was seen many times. Here the CDR3 reads CASSTGRGGQGTGELFF. DNA of the CDR3: TGTGCCAGTAGTACCGGACGGGGGGGCCAGGGCACCGGGGAGCTGTTTTTT. This chain connects TRBV19 to TRBJ2-2, with TRBD2 identical over 8 bases. Germline V lookup: CDR1 LNHDA, CDR2 SQIVND (reference sequence). Losses at the gene ends were 4 bases for V and 4 bases for J; bases not matched to a gene: 11. The CDR3 covers 17 residues.

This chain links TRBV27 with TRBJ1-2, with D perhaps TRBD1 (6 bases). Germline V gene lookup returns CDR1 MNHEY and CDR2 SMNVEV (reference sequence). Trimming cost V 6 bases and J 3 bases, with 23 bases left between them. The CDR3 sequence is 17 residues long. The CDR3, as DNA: TGTGCCAGCAGCTCTCACCTGAGGGACAAACGGGACTATGGCTACACCTTC. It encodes CASSSHLRDKRDYGYTF.

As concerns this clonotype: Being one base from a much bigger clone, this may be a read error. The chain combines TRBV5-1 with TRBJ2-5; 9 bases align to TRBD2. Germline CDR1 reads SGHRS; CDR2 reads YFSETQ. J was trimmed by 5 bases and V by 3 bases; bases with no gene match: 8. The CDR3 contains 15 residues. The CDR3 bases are TGCGCCAGCAGCTGGCTAGCGGGGACCCACGAGACCCAGTACTTC. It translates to CASSWLAGTHETQYF. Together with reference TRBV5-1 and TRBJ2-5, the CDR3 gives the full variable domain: KAGVTQTPRYLIKTRGQQVTLSCSPISGHRSVSWYQQTPGQGLQFLFEYFSETQRNKGNFPGRFSGRQFSNSRSEMNVSTLELGDSALYLCASSWLAGTHETQYFGPGTRLLVL.

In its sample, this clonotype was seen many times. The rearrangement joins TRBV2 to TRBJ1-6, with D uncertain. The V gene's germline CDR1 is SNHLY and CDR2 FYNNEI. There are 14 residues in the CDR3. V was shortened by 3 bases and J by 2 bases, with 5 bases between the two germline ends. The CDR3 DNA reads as TGTGCCAGCAGTGAGAATCCCTATAATTCACCCCTCCACTTT. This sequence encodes CASSENPYNSPLHF.

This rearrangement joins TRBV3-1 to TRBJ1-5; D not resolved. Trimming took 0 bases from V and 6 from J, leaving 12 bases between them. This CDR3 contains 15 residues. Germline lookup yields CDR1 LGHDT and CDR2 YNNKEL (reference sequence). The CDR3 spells CASSQDPGLAQPQHF. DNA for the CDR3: TGTGCCAGCAGCCAAGATCCAGGACTGGCTCAGCCCCAGCATTTT.

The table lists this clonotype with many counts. The CDR3 coding sequence is TGCAGCGTTTCCGAGGGCCCAGATACGCAGTATTTT. Its protein product is CSVSEGPDTQYF. This chain links TRBV29-1 with TRBJ2-3, with a tentative D call TRBD2 (5 bases). CDR1 SQVTM and CDR2 ANQGSEA come from the germline V gene. The CDR3 sequence is 12 residues long. Trimming pared 5 bases from V and 4 bases from J, leaving 10 bases between.

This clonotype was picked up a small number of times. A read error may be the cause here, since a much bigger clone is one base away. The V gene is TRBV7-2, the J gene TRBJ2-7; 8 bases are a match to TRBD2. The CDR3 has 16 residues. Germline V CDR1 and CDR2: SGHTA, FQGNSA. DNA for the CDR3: TGTGCCAGCAGCCTTAGCGGGACCCGAAGGGGGTACGAGCAGCACTTC. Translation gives CASSLSGTRRGYEQHF. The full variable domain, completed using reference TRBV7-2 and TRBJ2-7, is GAGVSQSPSNKVTEKGKDVELRCDPISGHTALYWYRQSLGQGLEFLIYFQGNSAPDKSGLPSDRFSAERTGGSVSTLTIQRTQQEDSAVYLCASSLSGTRRGYEQHFGPGTRLTVT.

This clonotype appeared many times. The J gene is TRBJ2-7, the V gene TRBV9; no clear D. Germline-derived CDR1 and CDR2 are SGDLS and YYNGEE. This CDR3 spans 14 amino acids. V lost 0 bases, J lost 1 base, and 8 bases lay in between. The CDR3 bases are TGTGCCAGCAGCGTAGGGGTCGATTCCTACGAGCAGTACTTC. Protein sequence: CASSVGVDSYEQYF.

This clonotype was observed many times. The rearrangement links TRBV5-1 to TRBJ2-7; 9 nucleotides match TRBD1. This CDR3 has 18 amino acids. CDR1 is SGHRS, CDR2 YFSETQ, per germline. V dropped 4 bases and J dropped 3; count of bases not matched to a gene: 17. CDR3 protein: CASSATDRGRVWGYEQYF. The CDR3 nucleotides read TGCGCCAGCAGCGCGACGGACAGGGGCCGGGTTTGGGGCTACGAGCAGTACTTC.

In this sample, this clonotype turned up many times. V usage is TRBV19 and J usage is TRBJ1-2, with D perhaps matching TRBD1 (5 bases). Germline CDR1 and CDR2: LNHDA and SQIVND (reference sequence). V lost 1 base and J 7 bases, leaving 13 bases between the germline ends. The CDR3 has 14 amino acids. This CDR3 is CASSIGSGNSGYTF. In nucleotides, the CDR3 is TGTGCCAGTAGTATAGGTTCAGGGAATTCTGGCTACACCTTC.

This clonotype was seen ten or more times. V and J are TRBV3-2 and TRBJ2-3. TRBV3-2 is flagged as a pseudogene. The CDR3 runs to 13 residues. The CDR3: CASSPDPGDTQYF. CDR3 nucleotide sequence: TGTGCCAGCAGCCCGGATCCGGGAGATACGCAGTATTTT.

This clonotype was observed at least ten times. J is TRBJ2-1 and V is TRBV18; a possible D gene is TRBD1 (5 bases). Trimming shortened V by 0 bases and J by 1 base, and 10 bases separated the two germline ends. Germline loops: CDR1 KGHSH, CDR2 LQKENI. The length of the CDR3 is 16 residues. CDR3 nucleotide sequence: TGTGCCAGCTCACCACCGGGTAAGGGGTCCTACAATGAGCAGTTCTTC. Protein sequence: CASSPPGKGSYNEQFF.